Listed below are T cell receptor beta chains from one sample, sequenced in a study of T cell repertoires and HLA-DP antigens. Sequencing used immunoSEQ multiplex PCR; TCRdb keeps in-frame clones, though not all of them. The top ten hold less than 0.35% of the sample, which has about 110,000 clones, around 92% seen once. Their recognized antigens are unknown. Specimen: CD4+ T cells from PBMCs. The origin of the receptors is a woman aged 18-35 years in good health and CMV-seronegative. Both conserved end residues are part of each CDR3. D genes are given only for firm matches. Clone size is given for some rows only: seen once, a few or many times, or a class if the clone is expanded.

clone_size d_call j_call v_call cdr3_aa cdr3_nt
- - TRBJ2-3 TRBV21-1 CASSNGLAGVLSTDTQYF TGTGCCAGCAGCAACGGACTAGCGGGAGTTCTTAGCACAGATACGCAGTATTTT
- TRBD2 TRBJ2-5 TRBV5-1 CASSFSGGALETQYF TGCGCCAGCAGCTTTAGCGGGGGGGCCCTTGAGACCCAGTACTTC
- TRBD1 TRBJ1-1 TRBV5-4 CASSTDRGRTPHLEAFF TGTGCCAGCAGCACGGACAGGGGAAGAACCCCCCACCTTGAAGCTTTCTTT
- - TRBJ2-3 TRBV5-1 CASSPGTRGSDTQYF TGCGCCAGCAGCCCCGGGACCCGGGGATCAGATACGCAGTATTTT
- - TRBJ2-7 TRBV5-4 CASSDRSDGLPYEQYF TGTGCCAGCAGCGATCGAAGCGACGGCTTACCTTACGAGCAGTACTTC
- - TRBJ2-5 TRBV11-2 CASSLSGGDKYQETQYF TGTGCCAGCAGCTTATCGGGCGGGGATAAGTACCAAGAGACCCAGTACTTC
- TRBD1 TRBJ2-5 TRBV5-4 CASSFRQGPQYF TGTGCCAGCAGCTTTCGACAGGGGCCCCAGTACTTC
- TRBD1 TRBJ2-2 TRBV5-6 CASSPDRGSLNTGELFF TGTGCCAGCAGCCCCGACAGGGGAAGTCTGAACACCGGGGAGCTGTTTTTT
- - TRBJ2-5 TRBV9 CASSVGPGQETQYF TGTGCCAGCAGCGTAGGTCCAGGCCAAGAGACCCAGTACTTC
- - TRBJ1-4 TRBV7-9 CASSLGPYGNEKLFF TGTGCCAGCAGCTTAGGACCCTACGGTAATGAAAAACTGTTTTTT
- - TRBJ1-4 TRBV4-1 CASSQGRTVILNEKLFF TGCGCCAGCAGCCAAGGCAGGACCGTTATCCTAAATGAAAAACTGTTTTTT
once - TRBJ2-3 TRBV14 CASSQQDTQYF TGTGCCAGCAGCCAACAAGATACGCAGTATTTT
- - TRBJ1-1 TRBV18 CASSETDVNTEAFF TGTGCCAGCTCTGAGACAGACGTGAACACTGAAGCTTTCTTT
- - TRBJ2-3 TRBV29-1 CSGSGGTDTQYF TGCAGCGGATCTGGGGGCACAGATACGCAGTATTTT
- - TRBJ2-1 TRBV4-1 CASSQVGGPGLEQFF TGCGCCAGCAGCCAAGTGGGGGGGCCAGGTTTGGAGCAGTTCTTC
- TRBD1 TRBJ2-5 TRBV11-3 CASSLGTAQETQYF TGTGCCAGCAGCCTCGGGACAGCCCAAGAGACCCAGTACTTC
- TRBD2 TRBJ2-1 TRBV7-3 CASSLRAGDAYNEQFF TGTGCCAGCAGCCTCAGAGCGGGAGACGCCTACAATGAGCAGTTCTTC
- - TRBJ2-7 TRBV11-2 CASSIKGQAEQYF TGTGCCAGCAGCATAAAAGGCCAAGCAGAGCAGTACTTC
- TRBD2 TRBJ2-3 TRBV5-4 CASSSDSTSAADTQYF TGTGCCAGCAGCTCCGACTCGACTAGCGCGGCAGATACGCAGTATTTT
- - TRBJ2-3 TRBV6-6 CASSLDSGTDTQYF TGTGCCAGCAGTTTGGATAGCGGCACAGATACGCAGTATTTT
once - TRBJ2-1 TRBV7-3 CASSLRGPRSYNEQFF TGTGCCAGCAGCCTCCGGGGACCTAGGTCCTACAATGAGCAGTTCTTC
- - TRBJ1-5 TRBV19 CASSFRDGYSNQPQHF TGTGCCAGTAGTTTCCGGGACGGGTATAGCAATCAGCCCCAGCATTTT